This T cell receptor (beta chain) was sequenced in a study of tumor-infiltrating lymphocytes in primary liver carcinoma. Taking about 17-32 mg of unsorted bulk tissue, the authors co-extracted RNA and DNA. Primary liver carcinoma in the patients was surgically resected. Germline V gene sequence: CDR1 LGHNA, CDR2 YSLEER. CDR3 size: 15 residues. This clonotype was seen a single time. Its ends do not fully match the called genes, so a read error is possible. Using a constant-region primer together with ProtoScript II reverse transcriptase, TCR beta cDNA was made from 450 to 600 ng of total RNA. Libraries covering TCR beta were generated through three nested multiplex PCR rounds (using a slightly modified ARM-PCR). The opening two PCR rounds, approximately 10 cycles each, paired TRBV1-TRBV30 forward primers with a C-beta reverse primer. Via MiXCR, TCRdb re-called the multiplex PCR reads, giving one row per CDR3 protein. The sample yields about 50,000 distinct CDR3 sequences, 65% to 85% seen once.

V gene TRBV4-3 combines with J gene TRBJ2-3; tentatively, D is TRBD2 (5 bases). The sequenced sample consisted of liver tumor tissue from sampling region 5. Subset indicated: tumor region T5, tumor centre. The TCR originated in a middle-aged man with primary liver carcinoma and hepatitis B virus infection. The CDR3 spells CTSSQDLGADDTQYF. Here the CDR3 DNA reads TGCACCAGCAGCCAAGATCTGGGAGCGGATGATACGCAGTATTTT.